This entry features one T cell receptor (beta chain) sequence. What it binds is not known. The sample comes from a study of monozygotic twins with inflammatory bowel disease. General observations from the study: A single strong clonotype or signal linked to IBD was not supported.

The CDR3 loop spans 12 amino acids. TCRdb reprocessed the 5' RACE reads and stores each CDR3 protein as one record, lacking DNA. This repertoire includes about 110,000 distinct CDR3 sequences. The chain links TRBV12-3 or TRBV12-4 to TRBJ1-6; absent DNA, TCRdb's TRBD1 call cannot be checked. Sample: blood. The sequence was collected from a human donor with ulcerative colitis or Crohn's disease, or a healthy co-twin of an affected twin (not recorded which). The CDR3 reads CASSFRERPLHF.